The subject of this entry is one T cell receptor beta chain. The data belong to a study of OX40 agonist ivuxolimab in advanced cancers. The data were produced by immunoSEQ multiplex PCR, yet TCRdb's version contains in-frame clones alone and is incomplete. Of 50,000 to 55,000 clones detected, around 80% appear once; the ten largest clones hold under 5%. The germline V and J ends were trimmed by 6 bases and 1 base, with 10 bases remaining between them. Germline V gives CDR1 MNHGY, CDR2 SVAAGI. This CDR3 has 13 amino acids. The clonotype was recovered from an adult with an advanced solid tumor such as melanoma, head and neck, liver or kidney cancer. The V call is TRBV6-9, the J call TRBJ2-7; TRBD1 is a possible D gene (6 bases). The material sequenced was CD4+ or CD8+ T cells sorted from blood, taken in a trial of the OX40 agonist ivuxolimab. CDR3 DNA sequence: TGTGCCAGCAGGCACAGGGATTCCTACGAGCAGTACTTC. This sequence encodes CASRHRDSYEQYF.